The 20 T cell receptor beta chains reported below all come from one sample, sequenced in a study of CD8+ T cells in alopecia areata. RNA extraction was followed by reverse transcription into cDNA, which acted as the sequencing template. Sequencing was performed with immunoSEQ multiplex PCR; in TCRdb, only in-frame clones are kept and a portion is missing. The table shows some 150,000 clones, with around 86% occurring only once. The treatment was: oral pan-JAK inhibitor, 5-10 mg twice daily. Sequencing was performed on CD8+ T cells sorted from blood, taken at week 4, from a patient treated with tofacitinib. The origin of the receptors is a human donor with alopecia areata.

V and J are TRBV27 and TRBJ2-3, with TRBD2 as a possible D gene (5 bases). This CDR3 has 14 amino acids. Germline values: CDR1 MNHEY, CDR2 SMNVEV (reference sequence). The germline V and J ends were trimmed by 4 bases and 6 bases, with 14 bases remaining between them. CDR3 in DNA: TGTGCCAGCAGTTCTAGAGGGAATTGGGATACGCAGTATTTT. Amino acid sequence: CASSSRGNWDTQYF.

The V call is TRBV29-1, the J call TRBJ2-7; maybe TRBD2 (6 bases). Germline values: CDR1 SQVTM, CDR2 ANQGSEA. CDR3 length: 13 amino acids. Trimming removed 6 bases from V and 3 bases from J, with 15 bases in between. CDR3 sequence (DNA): TGCAGCGTGCTACCGGCGGAGGGCTACGAGCAGTACTTC. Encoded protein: CSVLPAEGYEQYF.

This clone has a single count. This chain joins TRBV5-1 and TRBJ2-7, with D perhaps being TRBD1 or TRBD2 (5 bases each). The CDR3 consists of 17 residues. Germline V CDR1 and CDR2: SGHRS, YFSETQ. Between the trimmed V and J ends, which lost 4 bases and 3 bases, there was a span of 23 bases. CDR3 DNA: TGCGCCAGCAGCGGGGAAGGTTCGGGGCGATTCTTCTACGAGCAGTACTTC. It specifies CASSGEGSGRFFYEQYF. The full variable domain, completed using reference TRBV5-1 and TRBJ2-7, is KAGVTQTPRYLIKTRGQQVTLSCSPISGHRSVSWYQQTPGQGLQFLFEYFSETQRNKGNFPGRFSGRQFSNSRSEMNVSTLELGDSALYLCASSGEGSGRFFYEQYFGPGTRLTVT.

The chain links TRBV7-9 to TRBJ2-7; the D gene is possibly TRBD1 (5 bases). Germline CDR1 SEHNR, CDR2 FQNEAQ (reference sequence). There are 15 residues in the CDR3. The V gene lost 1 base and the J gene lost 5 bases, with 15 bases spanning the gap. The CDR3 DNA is TGTGCCAGCAGCTTAGTCTCCGGCCAGGGCGACGAGCAGTACTTC. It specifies CASSLVSGQGDEQYF. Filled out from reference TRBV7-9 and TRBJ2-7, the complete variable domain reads DTGVSQNPRHKITKRGQNVTFRCDPISEHNRLYWYRQTLGQGPEFLTYFQNEAQLEKSRLLSDRFSAERPKGSFSTLEIQRTEQGDSAMYLCASSLVSGQGDEQYFGPGTRLTVT.

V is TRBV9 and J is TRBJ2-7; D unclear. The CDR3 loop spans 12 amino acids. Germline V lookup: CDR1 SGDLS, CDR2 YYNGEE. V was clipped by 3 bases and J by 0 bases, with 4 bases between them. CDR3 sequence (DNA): TGTGCCAGCAGCGCCGACTCCTACGAGCAGTACTTC. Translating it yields CASSADSYEQYF.

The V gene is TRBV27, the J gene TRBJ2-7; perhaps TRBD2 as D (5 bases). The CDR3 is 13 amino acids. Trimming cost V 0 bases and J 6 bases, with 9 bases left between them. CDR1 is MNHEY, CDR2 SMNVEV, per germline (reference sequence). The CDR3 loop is CASSLSKRIEQYF. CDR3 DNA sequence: TGTGCCAGCAGTTTATCGAAGCGGATCGAGCAGTACTTC.

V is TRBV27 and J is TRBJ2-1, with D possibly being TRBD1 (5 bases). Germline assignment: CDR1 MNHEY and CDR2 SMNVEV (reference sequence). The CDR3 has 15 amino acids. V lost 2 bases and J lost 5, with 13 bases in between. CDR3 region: CASSLPHRQNNEQFF. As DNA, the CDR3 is TGTGCCAGCAGTTTACCCCACCGACAGAACAATGAGCAGTTCTTC.

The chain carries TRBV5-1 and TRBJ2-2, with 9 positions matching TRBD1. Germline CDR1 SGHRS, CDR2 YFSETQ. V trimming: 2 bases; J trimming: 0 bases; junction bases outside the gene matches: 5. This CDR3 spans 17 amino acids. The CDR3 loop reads CASSFGTGNSNTGELFF. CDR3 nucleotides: TGCGCCAGCAGCTTCGGGACAGGGAACTCGAACACCGGGGAGCTGTTTTTT.

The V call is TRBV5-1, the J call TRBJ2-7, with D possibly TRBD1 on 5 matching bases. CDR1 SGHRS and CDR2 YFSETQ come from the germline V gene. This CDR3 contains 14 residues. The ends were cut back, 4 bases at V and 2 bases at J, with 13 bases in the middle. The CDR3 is CASSLHDSPYEQYF. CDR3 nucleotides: TGCGCCAGCAGCCTACATGACAGCCCCTACGAGCAGTACTTC.

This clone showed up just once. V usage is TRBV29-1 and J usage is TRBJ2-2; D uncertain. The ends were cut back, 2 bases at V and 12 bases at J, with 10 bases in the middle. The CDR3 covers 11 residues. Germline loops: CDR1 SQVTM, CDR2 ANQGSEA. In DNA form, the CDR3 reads TGCAGCGTTGAAATGGGATACCAGCTGTTTTTT. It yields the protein CSVEMGYQLFF.

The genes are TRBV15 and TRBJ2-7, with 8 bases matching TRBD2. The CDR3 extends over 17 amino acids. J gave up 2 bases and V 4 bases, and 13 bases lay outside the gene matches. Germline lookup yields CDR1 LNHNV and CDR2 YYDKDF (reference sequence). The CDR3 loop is CATSIHLIAGLPYEQYF. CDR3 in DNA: TGTGCCACCAGCATACACTTAATAGCGGGATTACCCTACGAGCAGTACTTC. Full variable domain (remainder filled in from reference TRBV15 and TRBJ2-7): DAMVIQNPRYQVTQFGKPVTLSCSQTLNHNVMYWYQQKSSQAPKLLFHYYDKDFNNEADTPDNFQSRRPNTSFCFLDIRSPGLGDTAMYLCATSIHLIAGLPYEQYFGPGTRLTVT.

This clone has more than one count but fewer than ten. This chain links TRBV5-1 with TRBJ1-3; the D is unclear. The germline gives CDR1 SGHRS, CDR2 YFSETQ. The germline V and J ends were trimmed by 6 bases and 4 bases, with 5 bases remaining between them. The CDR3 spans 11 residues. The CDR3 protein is CASIEGNTIYF. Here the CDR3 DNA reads TGCGCCAGCATCGAGGGAAACACCATATATTTT.

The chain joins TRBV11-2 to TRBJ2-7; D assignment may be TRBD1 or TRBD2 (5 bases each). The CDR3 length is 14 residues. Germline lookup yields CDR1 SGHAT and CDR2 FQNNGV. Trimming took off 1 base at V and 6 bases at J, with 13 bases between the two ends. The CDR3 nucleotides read TGTGCCAGCAGCTTAGCGGGGAGAGGGGTCGAGCAGTACTTC. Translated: CASSLAGRGVEQYF.

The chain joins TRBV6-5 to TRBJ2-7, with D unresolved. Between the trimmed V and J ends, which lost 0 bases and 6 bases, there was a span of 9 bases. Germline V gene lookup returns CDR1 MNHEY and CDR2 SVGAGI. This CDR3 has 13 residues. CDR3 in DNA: TGTGCCAGCAGTTACTCATCGCTGCGCGAGCAGTACTTC. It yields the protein CASSYSSLREQYF.

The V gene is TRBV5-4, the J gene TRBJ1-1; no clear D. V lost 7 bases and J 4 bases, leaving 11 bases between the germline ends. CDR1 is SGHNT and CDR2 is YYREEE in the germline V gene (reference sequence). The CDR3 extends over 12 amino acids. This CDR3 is CASRVGSTEAFF. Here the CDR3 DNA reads TGTGCCAGCCGCGTAGGTAGCACTGAAGCTTTCTTT.

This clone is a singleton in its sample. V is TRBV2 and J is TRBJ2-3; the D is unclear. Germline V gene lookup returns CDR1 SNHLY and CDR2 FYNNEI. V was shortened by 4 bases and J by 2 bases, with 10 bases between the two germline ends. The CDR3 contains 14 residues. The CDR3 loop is CASSAYVNTDTQYF. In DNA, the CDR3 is TGTGCCAGCAGTGCATATGTAAACACAGATACGCAGTATTTT. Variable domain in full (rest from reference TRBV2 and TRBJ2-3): EPEVTQTPSHQVTQMGQEVILRCVPISNHLYFYWYRQILGQKVEFLVSFYNNEISEKSEIFDDQFSVERPDGSNFTLKIRSTKLEDSAMYFCASSAYVNTDTQYFGPGTRLTVL.

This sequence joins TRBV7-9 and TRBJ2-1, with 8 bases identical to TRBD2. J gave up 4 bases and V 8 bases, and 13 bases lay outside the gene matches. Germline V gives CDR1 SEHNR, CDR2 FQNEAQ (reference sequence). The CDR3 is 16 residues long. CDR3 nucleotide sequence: TGTGCCAGCTGGGAGGTGATGACGGGAGGGTACAATGAGCAGTTCTTC. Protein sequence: CASWEVMTGGYNEQFF.

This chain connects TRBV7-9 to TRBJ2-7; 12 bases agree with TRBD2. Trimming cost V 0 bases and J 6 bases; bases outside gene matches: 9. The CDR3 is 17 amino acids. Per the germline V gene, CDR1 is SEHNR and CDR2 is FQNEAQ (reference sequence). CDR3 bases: TGTGCCAGCAGCTTAGCAAGTGGGCTAGCGGGAGGGCGCGAGCAGTACTTC. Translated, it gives CASSLASGLAGGREQYF.

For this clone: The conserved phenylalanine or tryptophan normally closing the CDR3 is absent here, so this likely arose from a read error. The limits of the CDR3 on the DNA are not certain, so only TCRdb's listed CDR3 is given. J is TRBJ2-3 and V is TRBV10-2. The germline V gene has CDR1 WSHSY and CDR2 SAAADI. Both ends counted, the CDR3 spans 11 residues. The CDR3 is CASSAKHSDPI.

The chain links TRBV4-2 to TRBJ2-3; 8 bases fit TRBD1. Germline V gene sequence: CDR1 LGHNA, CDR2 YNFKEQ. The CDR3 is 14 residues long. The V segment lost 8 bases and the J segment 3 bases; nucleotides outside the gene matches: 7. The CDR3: CASRPGTGTDTQYF. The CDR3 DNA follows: TGTGCCAGCCGACCCGGGACAGGAACAGATACGCAGTATTTT.